This T cell receptor beta chain was captured by sequencing in a study of T cells in Graves' hyperthyroidism and ophthalmopathy. Overall study: At the time of initial diagnosis and before any treatment, peripheral blood was collected.

This clonotype was seen at least ten times. Germline V gene sequence: CDR1 SGHRS, CDR2 YFSETQ. The V and J ends lost 0 bases and 9 bases respectively, with 7 bases between them. CDR3 length equals 13 residues. Amplification yielded TCR beta CDR3 regions, with RNA transcripts as the source. With the HTBI primer set, the TCR CDR3 went through a first round of RT-PCR. TCRdb redid the calling of the multiplex PCR reads with MiXCR, one entry per CDR3 protein. Of approximately 200,000 distinct CDR3 sequences in the sample, around 20% were seen once. The sequenced material came from blood. The sequence was collected from a man in his forties or fifties with Graves' hyperthyroidism. The V and J genes are TRBV5-1 and TRBJ1-6; no firm D call. The CDR3 DNA sequence: TGCGCCAGCAGCTTGGCCCAACGTTCACCCCTCCACTTT. It encodes CASSLAQRSPLHF.